These 13 T cell receptor beta chains originate from one sample sequenced in a study of cytomegalovirus exposure and HLA in healthy donors. Primers included in the PCR were 60 Vbeta and 13 Jbeta primers. TCRdb's copy holds only in-frame clones and misses some; the assay was immunoSEQ multiplex PCR. Among 80,000 to 95,000 clones, around 60% were seen once, and the ten largest hold roughly 2.5%. The sample consisted of PBMCs. The origin of the receptors is a human donor in good health.

In this sample, this clone turned up a few times. The genes are TRBV6-5 and TRBJ2-7, with a tentative D call TRBD1 (6 bases). Germline CDR1 is MNHEY and CDR2 is SVGAGI. V dropped 5 bases and J dropped 3 bases, with 11 bases sitting between them. The CDR3 runs 13 residues. CDR3 amino acids: CASSRTGYYEQYF. The CDR3 region has the DNA TGTGCCAGCAGTCGCACAGGGTACTACGAGCAGTACTTC.

The CDR3 nucleotides are TGCGCCAGCATATCGGGAAACTACAATGAGCAGTTCTTC. Its protein is CASISGNYNEQFF. V gene TRBV5-1 combines with J gene TRBJ2-1; D may be TRBD2 (5 bases). This CDR3 has 13 amino acids. Germline CDR1 is SGHRS and CDR2 is YFSETQ. Trimming stripped 6 bases from V and 3 bases from J, with 10 bases between.

The chain is built from TRBV19 and TRBJ2-7; 8 bases agree with TRBD1. Trimming removed 6 bases from V and 2 bases from J; junction bases left unmatched: 0. This CDR3 is built from 12 residues. CDR1 is LNHDA and CDR2 is SQIVND in the germline V gene (reference sequence). CDR3 sequence: CASRDRAYEQYF. The CDR3, as DNA: TGTGCCAGTAGGGACAGGGCCTACGAGCAGTACTTC.

In DNA, the CDR3 is TGTGCCAGCAGTGGACGAGCGGGGGCAAGAACCGGGGAGCTGTTTTTT. It codes for CASSGRAGARTGELFF. The chain is built from TRBV6-1 and TRBJ2-2; TRBD2 aligns across 8 bases. Looked up from germline, CDR1 is MNHNS and CDR2 is SASEGT. The CDR3 runs 16 residues. After removal of 4 bases from V and 5 bases from J, the junction contained 9 bases not matched to a gene.

The rearrangement links TRBV7-9 to TRBJ2-6, with a tentative D call TRBD1 (5 bases). Per germline, CDR1 SEHNR and CDR2 FQNEAQ (reference sequence). This CDR3 has 15 residues. With 4 bases removed from V and 0 bases from J, the gap between germline ends came to 7 bases. The CDR3 protein is CASSWGSSGANVLTF. In DNA form, the CDR3 reads TGTGCCAGCAGCTGGGGCAGCTCTGGGGCCAACGTCCTGACTTTC.

The genes are TRBV9 and TRBJ1-6; D is unresolved. Germline V gene sequence: CDR1 SGDLS, CDR2 YYNGEE. Trimming cost V 2 bases and J 6 bases, with 12 bases left between them. CDR3 size: 15 residues. The CDR3 DNA reads TGTGCCAGCAGCGTGAGCGTCTCCCCTAATTCACCCCTCCACTTT. It encodes CASSVSVSPNSPLHF.

The rearrangement joins TRBV15 to TRBJ1-1; tentatively, D is TRBD1 (5 bases). Germline CDR1 and CDR2: LNHNV and YYDKDF (reference sequence). V was pared by 3 bases and J by 2 bases, with 16 bases between. The CDR3 totals 16 residues. The DNA of the CDR3 is TGTGCCACCAGCAGTCCCGAGGGACTGTATAACACTGAAGCTTTCTTT. Translation: CATSSPEGLYNTEAFF.

This clone occurred once. The chain employs TRBV2 and TRBJ2-5, with D uncertain. V was shortened by 3 bases and J by 5 bases, with 13 bases between the two germline ends. Germline lookup yields CDR1 SNHLY and CDR2 FYNNEI. The CDR3 is made up of 14 amino acids. CDR3: CASSDRSPRETQYF. The CDR3 DNA sequence: TGTGCCAGCAGTGACAGATCTCCCAGGGAGACCCAGTACTTC.

The table lists this clone with a count of one. The chain is built from TRBV6-6 and TRBJ2-7; D remains unclear. This CDR3 is 10 amino acids long. V was trimmed by 8 bases and J by 5 bases, leaving 7 bases between them. The germline gives CDR1 MNHNY, CDR2 SVGAGI (reference sequence). CDR3 sequence reads: CASGTNEQYF. The CDR3 DNA reads TGTGCCAGCGGAACTAACGAGCAGTACTTC.

This clone showed up just a few times. This chain uses TRBV6-6 with TRBJ1-1, with no clear D. The CDR3 is 13 residues long. The V end lost 6 bases, the J end lost 1 base, and 9 bases lay between the germline ends. Germline V lookup: CDR1 MNHNY, CDR2 SVGAGI (reference sequence). As DNA, the CDR3 is TGTGCCAGCAGCAGGATTACGAACACTGAAGCTTTCTTT. It codes for CASSRITNTEAFF.

This CDR3 is CASSEAEDQPQHF. The DNA for the CDR3 is TGTGCCAGCAGTGAAGCGGAGGACCAGCCCCAGCATTTT. This chain connects TRBV6-1 to TRBJ1-5; D remains ambiguous. Deletions cut 0 bases from V and 7 bases from J, with 7 bases between. CDR1 is MNHNS, CDR2 SASEGT, per germline. This CDR3 is 13 amino acids long.

V and J are TRBV7-2 and TRBJ2-5; D remains ambiguous. CDR1 is SGHTA and CDR2 is FQGNSA in the germline V gene. The V end was cut by 5 bases, the J end by 2 bases, with 12 bases between. CDR3 size: 14 residues. The CDR3 DNA reads as TGTGCCAGCAGCCAGTACGCCCGTCAAGAGACCCAGTACTTC. This translates into CASSQYARQETQYF.

The genes are TRBV19 and TRBJ1-2, with unresolved D. This CDR3 contains 12 residues. Germline CDR1 reads LNHDA; CDR2 reads SQIVND (reference sequence). The V end was cut by 6 bases, the J end by 8 bases, with 13 bases between. This CDR3 is CASSPFEGGYTF. The CDR3 region has the DNA TGTGCCAGTAGCCCGTTCGAGGGAGGCTACACCTTC.